The 20 T cell receptor beta chains below all came from one sample that was sequenced in a study of T cells after somatic rescue of genetic block. Profiled with immunoSEQ multiplex PCR; TCRdb holds only in-frame clones, not every one. The top ten hold about 3% of the sample, which has more than 65,000 clones, just over 90% seen once. The sequencing input was peripheral blood mononuclear cells (PBMCs). The receptors here all came from a man aged 25-45 years.

V and J are TRBV5-6 and TRBJ2-7; no clear D gene. Trimming took 1 base from V and 6 from J, leaving 5 bases between them. This CDR3 comprises 11 residues. In germline, CDR1 is SGHDT, CDR2 YYEEEE. CDR3 coding DNA: TGTGCCAGCAGCTTGTGGGGCGAGCAGTACTTC. Amino acids: CASSLWGEQYF.

The CDR3, as DNA: TGTGCCTGGAGTGGGACCGGGAGTGGGGGCACCTTC. Translating gives CAWSGTGSGGTF. The chain carries TRBV30 and TRBJ1-2; tentatively, D is TRBD1 (5 bases). The CDR3 is 12 amino acids. V lost 1 base and J 13 bases, leaving 16 bases between the germline ends. The germline V gene encodes CDR1 GTSNPN and CDR2 SVGIG (reference sequence). The variable domain in full, with the rest retrieved from reference TRBV30 and TRBJ1-2, is SQTIHQWPATLVQPVGSPLSLECTVEGTSNPNLYWYRQAAGRGLQLLFYSVGIGQISSEVPQNLSASRPQDRQFILSSKKLLLSDSGFYLCAWSGTGSGGTFGSGTRLTVV.

The gene calls are TRBV5-4 and TRBJ2-5, with 12 positions matching TRBD2. V was clipped by 0 bases and J by 4 bases; unmatched bases: 7. Germline V gene lookup returns CDR1 SGHNT and CDR2 YYREEE (reference sequence). The length of the CDR3 is 17 residues. The CDR3 loop is CASSLAGLAGGLETQYF. CDR3 sequence (DNA): TGTGCCAGCAGCTTGGCGGGGCTAGCGGGGGGGCTAGAGACCCAGTACTTC.

The V call is TRBV11-2, the J call TRBJ2-1; D perhaps matches TRBD1 (6 bases). V dropped 8 bases and J dropped 4 bases, with 12 bases sitting between them. Germline V gene sequence: CDR1 SGHAT, CDR2 FQNNGV. The CDR3 runs 13 residues. This CDR3 is CASQFTGYNEQFF. In DNA, the CDR3 is TGTGCCAGCCAATTTACAGGGTACAATGAGCAGTTCTTC.

This sequence joins TRBV7-8 and TRBJ2-3; D is undetermined. From germline, CDR1 is SGHVS and CDR2 FQNEAQ. CDR3 size: 14 residues. With 0 bases removed from V and 4 bases from J, the gap between germline ends came to 8 bases. The CDR3 loop is CASSLAYPADTQYF. The DNA of the CDR3 is TGTGCCAGCAGCTTAGCTTACCCGGCAGATACGCAGTATTTT.

The V and J genes are TRBV6-5 and TRBJ1-2; 9 bases map to TRBD1. Germline values: CDR1 MNHEY, CDR2 SVGAGI. The CDR3 consists of 16 residues. J was trimmed by 4 bases and V by 0 bases; bases with no gene match: 6. CDR3 bases: TGTGCCAGCAGTTACTCGAGAACAGGGGGCGGCTATGGCTACACCTTC. This sequence encodes CASSYSRTGGGYGYTF.

This sequence joins TRBV28 and TRBJ2-5, with D possibly matching TRBD1 (8 bases). CDR1 is MDHEN and CDR2 is SYDVKM in the germline V gene. The CDR3 totals 15 residues. V was clipped by 6 bases and J by 0 bases, with 14 bases between them. The CDR3 DNA reads as TGTGCCAGCAGCATACAGGGGGGGTACCAAGAGACCCAGTACTTC. Residues: CASSIQGGYQETQYF. Full variable domain (rest looked up from reference TRBV28 and TRBJ2-5): DVKVTQSSRYLVKRTGEKVFLECVQDMDHENMFWYRQDPGLGLRLIYFSYDVKMKEKGDIPEGYSVSREKKERFSLILESASTNQTSMYLCASSIQGGYQETQYFGPGTRLLVL.

The chain has TRBV28 and TRBJ2-1; TRBD2 agrees at 11 bases. The CDR3 is 17 residues long. Trimming took 5 bases from V and 0 from J; bases not matched to a gene: 6. The germline V gene has CDR1 MDHEN and CDR2 SYDVKM. CDR3 in amino acids: CASSPGLAVSSYNEQFF. DNA of the CDR3: TGTGCCAGCAGTCCGGGACTAGCGGTTAGCTCCTACAATGAGCAGTTCTTC.

This clone was counted a few times. This chain connects TRBV19 to TRBJ1-6; 8 bases are a match to TRBD1. This CDR3 contains 15 residues. Looked up from germline, CDR1 is LNHDA and CDR2 is SQIVND (reference sequence). V shed 6 bases, J shed 8 bases, and the junction held 9 bases outside the gene matches. CDR3 residues: CASSSRGRGYSPLHF. The DNA for the CDR3 is TGTGCCAGTAGCTCCAGGGGGCGCGGGTATTCACCCCTCCACTTT.

J is TRBJ2-7 and V is TRBV5-4, with TRBD1 matching 8 bases. Trimming at V came to 4 bases and at J to 7 bases, leaving 10 bases not matched to a gene. Germline values: CDR1 SGHNT, CDR2 YYREEE (reference sequence). The length of the CDR3 is 14 residues. Written as DNA, the CDR3 is TGTGCCAGCAGCAAGCCGGACAGGGCGGGAGAGCAGTACTTC. It is translated as CASSKPDRAGEQYF.

V is TRBV27 and J is TRBJ1-6; D is unresolved. V lost 8 bases to trimming and J lost 6 bases, with 14 bases between them. The CDR3 sequence is 14 residues long. The germline CDR1 and CDR2 sequences are MNHEY and SMNVEV (reference sequence). The CDR3 DNA reads as TGTGCCAGCCAGGATACGGACGTTAATTCACCCCTCCACTTT. Residues: CASQDTDVNSPLHF.

The rearrangement links TRBV7-2 to TRBJ2-7, with D tentatively TRBD1 (6 bases). Germline V gene sequence: CDR1 SGHTA, CDR2 FQGNSA. There are 13 residues in the CDR3. Deletions cut 5 bases from V and 4 bases from J, with 12 bases between. The DNA of the CDR3 is TGTGCCAGCAGCGCGCAGGGGAGATACGAGCAGTACTTC. This gives the protein CASSAQGRYEQYF.

The genes are TRBV27 and TRBJ2-1; D remains ambiguous. Trimming left V 5 bases short and J 5 bases short, with 10 bases between. CDR1 MNHEY and CDR2 SMNVEV come from the germline V gene (reference sequence). The CDR3 loop spans 13 amino acids. CDR3 DNA: TGTGCCAGCAGTCGCCGAGGTGACAATGAGCAGTTCTTC. Translation: CASSRRGDNEQFF.

The chain is built from TRBV5-1 and TRBJ1-1; tentatively, D is TRBD1 (5 bases). Looked up from germline, CDR1 is SGHRS and CDR2 is YFSETQ. Deletions cut 1 base from V and 7 bases from J, with 14 bases between. The CDR3 sequence is 14 residues long. The CDR3 region has the DNA TGCGCCAGCAGCTTGAAGGTACAGGCCGATGAAGCTTTCTTT. Translation gives CASSLKVQADEAFF.

This CDR3 is CASSPTGGSYGYTF. CDR3 nucleotides: TGTGCCAGCAGCCCGACAGGGGGCAGCTATGGCTACACCTTC. The chain joins TRBV11-1 to TRBJ1-2; 10 bases fit TRBD1. V gave up 5 bases and J gave up 4 bases; unmatched junction bases: 4. The CDR3 extends over 14 amino acids. Per the germline V gene, CDR1 is SGHAT and CDR2 is FQDESV (reference sequence).

V usage is TRBV6-6 and J usage is TRBJ2-1; D is possibly TRBD1 or TRBD2 (5 bases each). V lost 8 bases and J lost 4, with 12 bases in between. Germline V CDR1 and CDR2: MNHNY, SVGAGI (reference sequence). The CDR3 totals 13 residues. The CDR3 DNA sequence: TGTGCCAGCGGGGCGTCGGGGTACAATGAGCAGTTCTTC. Protein: CASGASGYNEQFF.

This clone has more than one count but fewer than ten. This chain links TRBV6-5 with TRBJ1-2, with D unresolved. V was pared by 6 bases and J by 8 bases, with 19 bases between. Germline assignment: CDR1 MNHEY and CDR2 SVGAGI. The CDR3 is 14 amino acids. The DNA of the CDR3 is TGTGCCAGCAGCCGAACACATCGGGCGGCCGGCTACACCTTC. This codes for CASSRTHRAAGYTF.

This chain joins TRBV5-7 and TRBJ1-6; D perhaps matches TRBD1 (5 bases). TRBV5-7 has ORF status, its function being uncertain. The CDR3 consists of 16 residues. Trimming pared 4 bases from V and 0 bases from J, leaving 11 bases between. CDR3 DNA sequence: TGTGCCAGCAGCCAGGGACCGAGCTCCTATAATTCACCCCTCCACTTT. It encodes CASSQGPSSYNSPLHF.

J is TRBJ2-7 and V is TRBV11-2; TRBD2 matches at 8 bases. V was clipped by 1 base and J by 7 bases; unmatched bases: 9. The CDR3 length is 15 residues. Germline CDR1 is SGHAT and CDR2 is FQNNGV. CDR3 sequence reads: CASSLVNGRGREQYF. CDR3 sequence (DNA): TGTGCCAGCAGCTTAGTTAACGGGAGGGGACGAGAGCAGTACTTC.

V usage is TRBV28 and J usage is TRBJ2-7; the D is unclear. V shed 7 bases and J shed 2 bases, with 9 bases lying between them. This CDR3 is 12 amino acids long. Germline V lookup: CDR1 MDHEN, CDR2 SYDVKM. The CDR3 bases are TGTGCCAGCAAGGGTAACCCCTACGAGCAGTACTTC. This gives the protein CASKGNPYEQYF.